This T cell receptor (beta chain) stems from a study of blood T cell repertoires in COVID-19. Overall study context: Spain, Italy and the United States supplied samples that represented acute and convalescent COVID-19.

How the authors handled the data: Nucleated cell counts were estimated from reference gene primer amplification. This table comes from immunoSEQ multiplex PCR, and its TCRdb copy is limited to in-frame clones, with some not included. V, J and clone size derive from that table, while D and trimming were established from the DNA sequence. Of 120,000 to 150,000 clones listed, approximately 81% are singletons. Per the germline V gene, CDR1 is MNHEY and CDR2 is SVGAGI. The CDR3 runs to 16 residues. The V end was cut by 2 bases, the J end by 4 bases, with 12 bases between. The chain combines TRBV6-5 with TRBJ1-6; D possibly corresponds to TRBD1 (5 bases). The source material was peripheral blood. The receptor was isolated from a human donor in a cohort sampled during active COVID-19. CDR3 amino acids: CASSYGQGQYNSPLHF. The CDR3 DNA reads TGTGCCAGCAGTTACGGGCAGGGCCAATATAATTCACCCCTCCACTTT.